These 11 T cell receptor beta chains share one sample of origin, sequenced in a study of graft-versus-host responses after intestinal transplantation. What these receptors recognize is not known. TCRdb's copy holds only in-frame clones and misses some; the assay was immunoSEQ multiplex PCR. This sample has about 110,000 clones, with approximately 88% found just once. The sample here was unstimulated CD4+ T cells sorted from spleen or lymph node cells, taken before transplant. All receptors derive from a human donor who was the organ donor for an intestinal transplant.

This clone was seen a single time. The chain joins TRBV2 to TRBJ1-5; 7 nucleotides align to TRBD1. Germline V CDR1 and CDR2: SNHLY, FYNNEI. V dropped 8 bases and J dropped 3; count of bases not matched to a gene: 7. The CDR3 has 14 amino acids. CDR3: CASGYGTVNQPQHF. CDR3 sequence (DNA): TGTGCCAGCGGCTATGGGACAGTCAATCAGCCCCAGCATTTT.

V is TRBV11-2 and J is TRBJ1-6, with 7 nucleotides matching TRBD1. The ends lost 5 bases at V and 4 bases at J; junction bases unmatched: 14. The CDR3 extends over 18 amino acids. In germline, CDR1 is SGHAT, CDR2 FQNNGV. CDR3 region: CASSRAGGFTAYNSPLHF. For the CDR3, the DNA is TGTGCCAGCAGCCGCGCAGGGGGGTTTACGGCATATAATTCACCCCTCCACTTT.

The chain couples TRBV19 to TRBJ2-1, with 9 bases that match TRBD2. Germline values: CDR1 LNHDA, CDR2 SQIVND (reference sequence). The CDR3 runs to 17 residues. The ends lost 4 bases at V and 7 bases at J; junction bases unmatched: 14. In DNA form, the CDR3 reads TGTGCCAGTAGTACCAAGCGGGGTAGCGGGGGTAAAAATGAGCAGTTCTTC. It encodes CASSTKRGSGGKNEQFF. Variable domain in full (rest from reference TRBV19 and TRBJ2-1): DGGITQSPKYLFRKEGQNVTLSCEQNLNHDAMYWYRQDPGQGLRLIYYSQIVNDFQKGDIAEGYSVSREKKESFPLTVTSAQKNPTAFYLCASSTKRGSGGKNEQFFGPGTRLTVL.

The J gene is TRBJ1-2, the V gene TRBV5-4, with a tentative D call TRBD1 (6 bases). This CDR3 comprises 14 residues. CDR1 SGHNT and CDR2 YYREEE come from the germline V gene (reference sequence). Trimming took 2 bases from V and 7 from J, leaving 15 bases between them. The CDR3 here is CASSFSGVRGGYTF. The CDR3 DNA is TGTGCCAGCAGCTTTTCAGGGGTTAGAGGTGGCTACACCTTC.

CDR3 DNA: TGTGCTAGTGGTTTAGGGGGATGGGTTAGCAATCAGCCCCAGCATTTT. Its protein is CASGLGGWVSNQPQHF. The chain has TRBV12-5 and TRBJ1-5; D perhaps matches TRBD1 (6 bases). The CDR3 has 16 residues. V lost 3 bases to trimming and J lost 0 bases, with 12 bases between them. Germline V gene data show CDR1 as LGHNT and CDR2 as FRNRAP.

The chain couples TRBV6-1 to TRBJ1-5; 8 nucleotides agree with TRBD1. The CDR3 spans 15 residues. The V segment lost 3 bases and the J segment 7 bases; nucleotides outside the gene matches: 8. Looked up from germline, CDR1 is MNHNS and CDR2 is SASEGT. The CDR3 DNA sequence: TGTGCCAGCAGTGAGGCAGGGGGCCTGACGCAGCCCCAGCATTTT. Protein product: CASSEAGGLTQPQHF.

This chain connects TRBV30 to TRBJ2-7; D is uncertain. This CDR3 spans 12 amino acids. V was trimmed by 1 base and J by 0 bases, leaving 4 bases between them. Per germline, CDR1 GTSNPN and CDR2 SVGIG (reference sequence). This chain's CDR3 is CAWSGTSYEQYF. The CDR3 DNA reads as TGTGCCTGGAGTGGTACCTCCTACGAGCAGTACTTC.

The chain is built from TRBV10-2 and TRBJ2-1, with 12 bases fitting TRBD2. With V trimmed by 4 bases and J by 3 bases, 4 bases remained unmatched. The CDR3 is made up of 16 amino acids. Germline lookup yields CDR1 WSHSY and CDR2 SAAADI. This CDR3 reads CASSGVLAGGYNEQFF. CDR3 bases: TGCGCCAGCAGTGGCGTACTAGCGGGAGGCTACAATGAGCAGTTCTTC.

The CDR3 sequence is CASSGGTYEQYF. The CDR3 coding sequence is TGTGCCAGCAGCGGGGGGACCTACGAGCAGTACTTC. This rearrangement joins TRBV7-9 to TRBJ2-7, with a weak D call TRBD2 (6 bases). Germline assignment: CDR1 SEHNR and CDR2 FQNEAQ (reference sequence). V was trimmed by 5 bases and J by 2 bases, leaving 7 bases between them. The CDR3 extends over 12 amino acids.

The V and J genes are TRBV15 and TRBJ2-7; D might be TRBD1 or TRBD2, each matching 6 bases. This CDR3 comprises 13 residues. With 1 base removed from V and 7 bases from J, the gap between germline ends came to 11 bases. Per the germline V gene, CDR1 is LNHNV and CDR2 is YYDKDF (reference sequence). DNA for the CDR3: TGTGCCACCAGCAGAGCTGGAGGGGGGGAGCAGTACTTC. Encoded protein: CATSRAGGGEQYF.

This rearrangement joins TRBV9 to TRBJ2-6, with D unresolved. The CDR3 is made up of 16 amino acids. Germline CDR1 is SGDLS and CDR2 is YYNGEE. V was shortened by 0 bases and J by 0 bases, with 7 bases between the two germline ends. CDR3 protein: CASSVGVFSGANVLTF. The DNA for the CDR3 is TGTGCCAGCAGCGTAGGAGTTTTCTCTGGGGCCAACGTCCTGACTTTC.